The 23 T cell receptor beta chains reported below all come from one sample, sequenced in a study of blood T cell repertoires in COVID-19. Some clones are missing from TCRdb's copy, which holds only in-frame ones; the method was immunoSEQ multiplex PCR. The sample holds just under 55,000 clones, 90% seen once. The sample comprised peripheral blood. These receptors were obtained from a woman aged 40 to 55 with active COVID-19.

The rearrangement uses TRBV5-6 and TRBJ2-6, with a weak D call TRBD1 (6 bases). This CDR3 is 18 amino acids long. Germline assignment: CDR1 SGHDT and CDR2 YYEEEE. V lost 0 bases and J 0 bases, leaving 13 bases between the germline ends. CDR3 nucleotides: TGTGCCAGCAGCTTGGGGACAGAAATACACTCTGGGGCCAACGTCCTGACTTTC. This translates into CASSLGTEIHSGANVLTF.

The gene calls are TRBV5-4 and TRBJ1-2; possible D gene TRBD1, 5 bases. The germline gives CDR1 SGHNT, CDR2 YYREEE (reference sequence). V lost 3 bases, J lost 7 bases, and 13 bases lay in between. This CDR3 comprises 13 residues. CDR3 sequence: CASSSIQGTGYTF. DNA for the CDR3: TGTGCCAGCAGCTCCATTCAGGGTACTGGCTACACCTTC.

The chain recombines TRBV10-3 with TRBJ1-5; TRBD1 aligns across 7 bases. The CDR3 is 14 residues long. The V gene's germline CDR1 is ENHRY and CDR2 SYGVKD. Germline trimming cut 6 bases from V and 1 base from J; bases unmatched to any gene: 3. CDR3 in DNA: TGTGCCATCAGGGAGACAGGGAGCAATCAGCCCCAGCATTTT. Translating gives CAIRETGSNQPQHF.

This clone occurred once. J is TRBJ1-2 and V is TRBV5-5; D uncertain. Looked up from germline, CDR1 is SGHKS and CDR2 is YYEKEE (reference sequence). With 2 bases removed from V and 0 bases from J, the gap between germline ends came to 8 bases. The CDR3 consists of 14 residues. The CDR3 sequence: CASSFTSSNYGYTF. CDR3 sequence (DNA): TGTGCCAGCAGCTTTACATCCTCTAACTATGGCTACACCTTC.

This chain connects TRBV7-7 to TRBJ2-5; 10 nucleotides match TRBD2. CDR1 and CDR2 from the germline V gene are SSHAT and FNYEAQ (reference sequence). The CDR3 runs to 16 residues. V lost 2 bases and J lost 2; bases outside the gene matches: 5. CDR3 bases: TGTGCCAGCAGCTTAAGAGCGGGGGGGCCTCAAGAGACCCAGTACTTC. Protein: CASSLRAGGPQETQYF.

The chain carries TRBV5-1 and TRBJ2-2; 7 nucleotides agree with TRBD1. The CDR3 consists of 15 residues. Germline values: CDR1 SGHRS, CDR2 YFSETQ. V dropped 2 bases and J dropped 3; count of bases not matched to a gene: 4. CDR3 in amino acids: CASSFRDRDTGELFF. CDR3 coding DNA: TGCGCCAGCAGCTTTCGGGACAGAGACACCGGGGAGCTGTTTTTT.

V is TRBV7-9 and J is TRBJ1-1; no reliable D call. The CDR3 has 14 residues. V lost 7 bases to trimming and J lost 0 bases, with 12 bases between them. Germline CDR1 is SEHNR and CDR2 is FQNEAQ (reference sequence). The CDR3 region is CASIPEAMNTEAFF. CDR3 sequence (DNA): TGTGCCAGCATCCCCGAGGCGATGAACACTGAAGCTTTCTTT.

V and J are TRBV6-2 or TRBV6-3 and TRBJ1-1; 7 bases line up with TRBD1. V was clipped by 2 bases and J by 2 bases; unmatched bases: 2. Germline assignment: CDR1 MNHEY and CDR2 SVGEGT. This CDR3 spans 14 amino acids. As DNA, the CDR3 is TGTGCCAGCAGTTACAGGGGGCGCAACACTGAAGCTTTCTTT. Its translation: CASSYRGRNTEAFF.

Only a few counts were recorded for this clone. The genes are TRBV6-5 and TRBJ1-3; D is uncertain. Germline CDR1 MNHEY, CDR2 SVGAGI. V lost 0 bases, J lost 0 bases, and 9 bases lay in between. The CDR3 has 16 amino acids. The CDR3 nucleotides read TGTGCCAGCAGTTACTCGCGGCTGTACTCTGGAAACACCATATATTTT. As protein: CASSYSRLYSGNTIYF.

A single count supports this clone. The chain joins TRBV11-3 to TRBJ2-1; 15 bases fit TRBD2. The germline gives CDR1 SGHNT, CDR2 YENEEA. The CDR3 loop spans 18 amino acids. Trimming took 3 bases from V and 5 from J; bases not matched to a gene: 8. The CDR3 region has the DNA TGTGCCAGCAGCTTTGGACTAGCGGGGGGGCCTGAGGACAATGAGCAGTTCTTC. Translating it yields CASSFGLAGGPEDNEQFF.

The chain carries TRBV18 and TRBJ2-7, with TRBD1 matching 11 bases. V lost 4 bases and J lost 5; bases outside the gene matches: 4. CDR1 is KGHSH, CDR2 LQKENI, per germline. There are 14 residues in the CDR3. The CDR3 here is CASSRDRGIHEQYF. The DNA of the CDR3 is TGTGCCAGCTCACGGGACAGGGGGATCCACGAGCAGTACTTC.

CDR3 bases: TGTGCCAGCAGAGAGACAGGGGACCTATACAATGAGCAGTTCTTC. Protein sequence: CASRETGDLYNEQFF. V gene TRBV5-4 combines with J gene TRBJ2-1; 8 positions agree with TRBD1. The CDR3 is 15 residues long. The germline CDR1 and CDR2 sequences are SGHNT and YYREEE (reference sequence). V was pared by 5 bases and J by 4 bases, with 8 bases of the junction left unmatched.

This chain links TRBV5-1 with TRBJ2-5, with 8 bases that match TRBD1. CDR1 SGHRS and CDR2 YFSETQ come from the germline V gene. The CDR3 is 14 residues long. Losses at the gene ends were 4 bases for V and 4 bases for J; bases not matched to a gene: 6. The CDR3 loop reads CASSGTGSGETQYF. The DNA of the CDR3 is TGCGCCAGCAGCGGGACAGGTTCTGGAGAGACCCAGTACTTC.

The rearrangement joins TRBV5-5 to TRBJ2-7; D call uncertain. Germline-derived CDR1 and CDR2 are SGHKS and YYEKEE (reference sequence). The CDR3 covers 16 residues. V dropped 0 bases and J dropped 0 bases, with 13 bases sitting between them. The CDR3 loop reads CASSLVIRGSSYEQYF. The CDR3 DNA reads as TGTGCCAGCAGCTTGGTTATTCGCGGCAGCTCCTACGAGCAGTACTTC.

V gene TRBV6-2 or TRBV6-3 combines with J gene TRBJ2-1; 7 bases are shared with TRBD2. V shed 4 bases and J 2 bases; nucleotides not matched to a gene: 8. The CDR3 runs to 16 residues. CDR1 and CDR2 (germline): MNHEY, SVGEGT. As DNA, the CDR3 is TGTGCCAGCAGTTTGGACGGCGGGGGTACCTACAATGAGCAGTTCTTC. This gives the protein CASSLDGGGTYNEQFF.

CDR3 nucleotides: TGTGCCAGCTCACCAGGGGCAGGTGGTCAGCCCCAGCATTTT. Translation: CASSPGAGGQPQHF. The chain recombines TRBV18 with TRBJ1-5, with a tentative D call TRBD1 (5 bases). The CDR3 length is 14 residues. Germline V gives CDR1 KGHSH, CDR2 LQKENI. V lost 2 bases, J lost 6 bases, and 11 bases lay in between. The complete variable domain, with remaining parts taken from reference TRBV18 and TRBJ1-5, reads NAGVMQNPRHLVRRRGQEARLRCSPMKGHSHVYWYRQLPEEGLKFMVYLQKENIIDESGMPKERFSAEFPKEGPSILRIQQVVRGDSAAYFCASSPGAGGQPQHFGDGTRLSIL.

This chain joins TRBV7-8 and TRBJ2-2; D possibly corresponds to TRBD1 (7 bases). V was trimmed by 5 bases and J by 1 base, leaving 14 bases between them. The CDR3 contains 16 residues. Germline V CDR1 and CDR2: SGHVS, FQNEAQ. The CDR3 coding sequence is TGTGCCAGCAGCCAAAGGAGGGGGCTGAACACCGGGGAGCTGTTTTTT. It codes for CASSQRRGLNTGELFF. The variable domain in full, with the rest retrieved from reference TRBV7-8 and TRBJ2-2, is GAGVSQSPRYKVAKRGQDVALRCDPISGHVSLFWYQQALGQGPEFLTYFQNEAQLDKSGLPSDRFFAERPEGSVSTLKIQRTQQEDSAVYLCASSQRRGLNTGELFFGEGSRLTVL.

CDR3: CASSQDPGGDEAFF. The DNA of the CDR3 is TGCGCCAGCAGCCAAGATCCGGGGGGGGATGAAGCTTTCTTT. This sequence joins TRBV4-1 and TRBJ1-1; the D gene is possibly TRBD1 (5 bases). This CDR3 is 14 amino acids long. CDR1 is MGHRA and CDR2 is YSYEKL in the germline V gene. Trimming took 0 bases from V and 7 from J, leaving 12 bases between them.

V gene TRBV5-1 combines with J gene TRBJ2-3; D might be TRBD2 (6 bases). Germline V gives CDR1 SGHRS, CDR2 YFSETQ. V lost 1 base and J lost 4, with 10 bases in between. The CDR3 is made up of 14 amino acids. In DNA form, the CDR3 reads TGCGCCAGCAGCTTGCGGGGGAACTCAGATACGCAGTATTTT. Protein: CASSLRGNSDTQYF. The variable domain in full, with the rest retrieved from reference TRBV5-1 and TRBJ2-3, is KAGVTQTPRYLIKTRGQQVTLSCSPISGHRSVSWYQQTPGQGLQFLFEYFSETQRNKGNFPGRFSGRQFSNSRSEMNVSTLELGDSALYLCASSLRGNSDTQYFGPGTRLTVL.

This clone came up a few times. The chain joins TRBV5-1 to TRBJ1-2; TRBD1 agrees at 9 bases. The CDR3 runs to 15 residues. The ends lost 1 base at V and 6 bases at J; junction bases unmatched: 7. The germline gives CDR1 SGHRS, CDR2 YFSETQ. DNA of the CDR3: TGCGCCAGCAGCTTGCCCACAGGGGGCGGGGATGGCTACACCTTC. Protein product: CASSLPTGGGDGYTF. The variable domain in full, with the rest retrieved from reference TRBV5-1 and TRBJ1-2, is KAGVTQTPRYLIKTRGQQVTLSCSPISGHRSVSWYQQTPGQGLQFLFEYFSETQRNKGNFPGRFSGRQFSNSRSEMNVSTLELGDSALYLCASSLPTGGGDGYTFGSGTRLTVV.

The V and J genes are TRBV19 and TRBJ1-5; 10 nucleotides agree with TRBD1. Trimming at V came to 8 bases and at J to 9 bases, leaving 13 bases not matched to a gene. Germline CDR1 and CDR2: LNHDA and SQIVND (reference sequence). This CDR3 is built from 15 residues. Here the CDR3 reads CASSGLGQGFGPQHF. Here the CDR3 DNA reads TGTGCCAGTTCTGGCCTGGGACAGGGGTTTGGGCCCCAGCATTTT.

The genes are TRBV19 and TRBJ2-3; TRBD2 aligns across 7 bases. The ends lost 0 bases at V and 2 bases at J; junction bases unmatched: 8. Germline CDR1 is LNHDA and CDR2 is SQIVND (reference sequence). There are 17 residues in the CDR3. The CDR3 loop is CASSIDPKRGYTDTQYF. In DNA form, the CDR3 reads TGTGCCAGTAGTATAGATCCCAAGCGGGGATACACAGATACGCAGTATTTT.

CDR3 sequence (DNA): TGTGCCAGCAGCTCTAGCGGGGGCCTTGCGGGCACCGGGGAGCTGTTTTTT. Its translation is CASSSSGGLAGTGELFF. This rearrangement joins TRBV7-2 to TRBJ2-2, with 10 bases aligning to TRBD2. The V and J ends lost 4 bases and 4 bases, in that order; junction bases with no gene match: 9. This CDR3 is built from 17 residues. CDR1 is SGHTA and CDR2 is FQGNSA in the germline V gene.